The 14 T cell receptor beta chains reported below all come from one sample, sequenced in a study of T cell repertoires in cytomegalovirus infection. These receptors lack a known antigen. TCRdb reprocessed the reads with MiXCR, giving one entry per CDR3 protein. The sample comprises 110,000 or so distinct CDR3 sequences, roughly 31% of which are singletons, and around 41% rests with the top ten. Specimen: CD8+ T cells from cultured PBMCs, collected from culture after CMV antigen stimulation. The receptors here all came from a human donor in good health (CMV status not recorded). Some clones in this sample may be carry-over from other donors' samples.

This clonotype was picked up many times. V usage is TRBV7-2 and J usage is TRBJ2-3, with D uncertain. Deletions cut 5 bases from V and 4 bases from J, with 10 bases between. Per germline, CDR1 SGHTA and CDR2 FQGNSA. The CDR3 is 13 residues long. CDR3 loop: CASSNILPDTQYF. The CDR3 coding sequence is TGTGCCAGCAGCAATATATTGCCAGATACGCAGTATTTT. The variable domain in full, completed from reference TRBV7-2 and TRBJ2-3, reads GAGVSQSPSNKVTEKGKDVELRCDPISGHTALYWYRQSLGQGLEFLIYFQGNSAPDKSGLPSDRFSAERTGGSVSTLTIQRTQQEDSAVYLCASSNILPDTQYFGPGTRLTVL.

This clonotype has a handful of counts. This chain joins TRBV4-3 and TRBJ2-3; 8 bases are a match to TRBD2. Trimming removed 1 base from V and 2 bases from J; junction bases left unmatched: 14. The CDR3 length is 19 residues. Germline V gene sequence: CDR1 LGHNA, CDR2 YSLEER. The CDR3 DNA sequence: TGCGCCAGCAGCCAAGGTCTAGGTACAGCGGGGGATATCACAGATACGCAGTATTTT. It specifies CASSQGLGTAGDITDTQYF.

This CDR3 reads CASSYGGGYEQYF. The CDR3 region has the DNA TGTGCCAGCAGTTATGGAGGGGGCTACGAGCAGTACTTC. V is TRBV27 and J is TRBJ2-7, with D perhaps matching TRBD1 or TRBD2 (6 bases each). Trimming stripped 4 bases from V and 3 bases from J, with 10 bases between. The germline gives CDR1 MNHEY, CDR2 SMNVEV (reference sequence). The CDR3 length is 13 residues.

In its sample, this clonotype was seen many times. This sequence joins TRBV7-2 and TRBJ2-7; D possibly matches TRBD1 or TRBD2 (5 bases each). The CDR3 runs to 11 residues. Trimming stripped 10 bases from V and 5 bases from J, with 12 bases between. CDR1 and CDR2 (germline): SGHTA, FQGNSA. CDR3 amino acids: CATDEGNEQYF. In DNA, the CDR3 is TGTGCCACCGATGAGGGGAACGAGCAGTACTTC.

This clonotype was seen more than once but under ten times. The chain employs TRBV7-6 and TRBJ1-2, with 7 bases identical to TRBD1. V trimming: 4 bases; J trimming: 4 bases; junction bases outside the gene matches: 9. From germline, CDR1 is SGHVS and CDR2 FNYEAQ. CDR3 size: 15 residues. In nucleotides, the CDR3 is TGTGCCAGCAGCTCAACCCGGGGGACAGCCTATGGCTACACCTTC. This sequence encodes CASSSTRGTAYGYTF.

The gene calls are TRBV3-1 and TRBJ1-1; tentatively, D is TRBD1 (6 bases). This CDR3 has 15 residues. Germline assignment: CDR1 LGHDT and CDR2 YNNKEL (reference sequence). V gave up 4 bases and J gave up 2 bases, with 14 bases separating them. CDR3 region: CASSRDLQGNTEAFF. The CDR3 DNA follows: TGTGCCAGCAGCCGCGACCTACAGGGAAACACTGAAGCTTTCTTT.

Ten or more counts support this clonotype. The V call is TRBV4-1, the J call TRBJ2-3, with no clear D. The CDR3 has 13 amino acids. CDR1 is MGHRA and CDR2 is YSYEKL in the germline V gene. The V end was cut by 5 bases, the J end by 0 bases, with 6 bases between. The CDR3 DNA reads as TGCGCCAGCAGCGCCCCGAGCACAGATACGCAGTATTTT. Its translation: CASSAPSTDTQYF.

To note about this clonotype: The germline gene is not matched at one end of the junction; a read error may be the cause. CDR3 DNA: TGTGCCAGCAGAGCCGGGACTAGCAATAGGTATTTC. Translating gives CASRAGTSNRYF. The rearrangement joins TRBV6-2 or TRBV6-3 to TRBJ2-1; 9 bases fit TRBD2. Per germline, CDR1 MNHEY and CDR2 SVGEGT. The length of the CDR3 is 12 residues.

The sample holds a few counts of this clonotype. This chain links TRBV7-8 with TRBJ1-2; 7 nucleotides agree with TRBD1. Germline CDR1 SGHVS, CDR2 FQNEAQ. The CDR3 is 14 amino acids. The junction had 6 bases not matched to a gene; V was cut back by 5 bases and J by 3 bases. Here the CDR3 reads CASSPRDSYYGYTF. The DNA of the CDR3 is TGTGCCAGCAGCCCAAGGGACAGCTACTATGGCTACACCTTC.

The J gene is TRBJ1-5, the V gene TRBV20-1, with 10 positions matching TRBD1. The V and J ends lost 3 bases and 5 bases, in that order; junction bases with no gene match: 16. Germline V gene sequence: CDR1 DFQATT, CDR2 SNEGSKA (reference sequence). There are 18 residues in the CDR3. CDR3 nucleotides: TGCAGTGCTAGGACGGGACAGGGGCTACGGGGCGGTCATCAGCCCCAGCATTTT. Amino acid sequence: CSARTGQGLRGGHQPQHF.

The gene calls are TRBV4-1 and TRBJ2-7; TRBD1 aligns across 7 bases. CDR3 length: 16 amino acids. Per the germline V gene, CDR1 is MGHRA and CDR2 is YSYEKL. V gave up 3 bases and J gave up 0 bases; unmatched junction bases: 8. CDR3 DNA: TGCGCCAGCAGCCATTCCGGGACAGCCAGCTCCTACGAGCAGTACTTC. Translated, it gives CASSHSGTASSYEQYF.

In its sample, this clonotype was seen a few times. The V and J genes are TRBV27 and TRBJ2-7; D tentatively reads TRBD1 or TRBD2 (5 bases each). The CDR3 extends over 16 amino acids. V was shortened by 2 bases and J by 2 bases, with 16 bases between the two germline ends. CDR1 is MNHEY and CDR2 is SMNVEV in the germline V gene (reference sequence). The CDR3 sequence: CASSLITNRGPYEQYF. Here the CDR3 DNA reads TGTGCCAGCAGTTTAATAACAAACCGGGGCCCCTACGAGCAGTACTTC.

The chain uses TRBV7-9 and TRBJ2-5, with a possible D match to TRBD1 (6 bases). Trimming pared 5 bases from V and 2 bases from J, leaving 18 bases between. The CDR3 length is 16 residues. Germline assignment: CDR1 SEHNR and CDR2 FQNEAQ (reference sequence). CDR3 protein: CASSAASQGPQETQYF. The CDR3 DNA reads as TGTGCCAGCAGCGCGGCCTCACAGGGTCCTCAAGAGACCCAGTACTTC.

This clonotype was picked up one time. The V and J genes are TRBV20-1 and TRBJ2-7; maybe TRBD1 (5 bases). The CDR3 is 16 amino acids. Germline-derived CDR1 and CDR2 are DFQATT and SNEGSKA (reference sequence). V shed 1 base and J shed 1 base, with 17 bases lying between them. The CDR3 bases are TGCAGTGCTAGAGCCACGACAGCTATCATATCCTACGAGCAGTACTTC. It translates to CSARATTAIISYEQYF.